This T cell receptor beta chain was profiled in a study of cytomegalovirus exposure and HLA in healthy donors. General study results and limits: At a 0.05 false discovery rate, a later analysis found around 17,000 TCR beta sequences to be associated with HLA alleles.

Donors were ostensibly healthy at sampling, although undocumented immune exposures were probable. Germline CDR1 is SNHLY and CDR2 is FYNNEI. The CDR3 has 12 residues. Trimming took 7 bases from V and 5 from J; bases not matched to a gene: 4. Regarding this clone: Its antigen is undetermined.

Use of 60 Vbeta and 13 Jbeta primers characterized the PCR. Produced via immunoSEQ multiplex PCR; TCRdb's table is partial and in-frame only. This sample contains 75,000 to 95,000 clones. The sequence was obtained from a man aged 25-40 years in good health and CMV-seronegative. V and J are TRBV2 and TRBJ2-5; 7 bases fit TRBD1. The sequencing input was PBMCs. The chain's CDR3 is CASILQGETQYF. The DNA for the CDR3 is TGTGCCAGCATCTTACAGGGGGAGACCCAGTACTTC.